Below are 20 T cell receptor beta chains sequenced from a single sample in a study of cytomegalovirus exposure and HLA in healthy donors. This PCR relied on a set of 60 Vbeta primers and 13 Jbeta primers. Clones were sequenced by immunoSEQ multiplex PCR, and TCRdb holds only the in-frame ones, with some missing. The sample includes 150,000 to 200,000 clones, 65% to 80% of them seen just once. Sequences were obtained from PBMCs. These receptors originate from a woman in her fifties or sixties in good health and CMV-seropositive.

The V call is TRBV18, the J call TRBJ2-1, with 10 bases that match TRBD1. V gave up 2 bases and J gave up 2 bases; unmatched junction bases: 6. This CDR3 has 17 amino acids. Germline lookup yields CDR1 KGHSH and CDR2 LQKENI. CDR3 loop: CASSPDRGQSAYNEQFF. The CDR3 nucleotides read TGTGCCAGCTCACCAGACAGGGGGCAATCAGCCTACAATGAGCAGTTCTTC. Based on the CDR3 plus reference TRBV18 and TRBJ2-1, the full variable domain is NAGVMQNPRHLVRRRGQEARLRCSPMKGHSHVYWYRQLPEEGLKFMVYLQKENIIDESGMPKERFSAEFPKEGPSILRIQQVVRGDSAAYFCASSPDRGQSAYNEQFFGPGTRLTVL.

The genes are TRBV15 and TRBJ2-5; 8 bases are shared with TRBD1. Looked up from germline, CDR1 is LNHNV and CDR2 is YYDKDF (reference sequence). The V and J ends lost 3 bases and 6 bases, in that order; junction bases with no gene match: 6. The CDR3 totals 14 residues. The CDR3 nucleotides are TGTGCCACCAGCAGGGAAGGACAGGGAAAGACCCAGTACTTC. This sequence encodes CATSREGQGKTQYF.

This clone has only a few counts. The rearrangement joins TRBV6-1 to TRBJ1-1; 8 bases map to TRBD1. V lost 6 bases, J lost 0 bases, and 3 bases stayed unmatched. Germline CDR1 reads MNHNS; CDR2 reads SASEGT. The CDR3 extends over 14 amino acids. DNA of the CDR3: TGTGCCAGCAGCTGGACAGGGATGAACACTGAAGCTTTCTTT. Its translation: CASSWTGMNTEAFF.

The CDR3 DNA sequence: TGCAGCGCCTCCCAGGCGAACACTGAAGCTTTCTTT. Translating it yields CSASQANTEAFF. This rearrangement joins TRBV29-1 to TRBJ1-1, with D hard to call. Deletions cut 7 bases from V and 1 base from J, with 10 bases between. Germline CDR1 and CDR2: SQVTM and ANQGSEA. The CDR3 runs to 12 residues.

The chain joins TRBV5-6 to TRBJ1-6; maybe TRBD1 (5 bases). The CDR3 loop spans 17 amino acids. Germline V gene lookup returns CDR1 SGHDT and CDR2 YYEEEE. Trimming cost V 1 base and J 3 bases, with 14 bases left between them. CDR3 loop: CASSLTSRDFYNSPLHF. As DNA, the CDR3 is TGTGCCAGCAGCTTGACCAGCCGGGACTTCTATAATTCACCCCTCCACTTT.

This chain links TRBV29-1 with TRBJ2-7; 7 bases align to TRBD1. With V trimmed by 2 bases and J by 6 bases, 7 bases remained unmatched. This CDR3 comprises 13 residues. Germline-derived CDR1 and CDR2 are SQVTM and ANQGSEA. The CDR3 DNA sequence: TGCAGCGTTGAAATAGGGGGCGGAGGCGAGCAGTACTTC. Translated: CSVEIGGGGEQYF.

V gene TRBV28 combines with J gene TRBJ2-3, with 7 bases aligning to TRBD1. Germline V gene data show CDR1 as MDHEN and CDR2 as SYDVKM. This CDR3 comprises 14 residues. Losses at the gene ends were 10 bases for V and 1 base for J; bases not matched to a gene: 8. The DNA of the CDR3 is TGTGCCACTGTGCGGCAGGGGGGCACAGATACGCAGTATTTT. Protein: CATVRQGGTDTQYF. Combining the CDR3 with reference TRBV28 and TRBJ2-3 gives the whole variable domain DVKVTQSSRYLVKRTGEKVFLECVQDMDHENMFWYRQDPGLGLRLIYFSYDVKMKEKGDIPEGYSVSREKKERFSLILESASTNQTSMYLCATVRQGGTDTQYFGPGTRLTVL.

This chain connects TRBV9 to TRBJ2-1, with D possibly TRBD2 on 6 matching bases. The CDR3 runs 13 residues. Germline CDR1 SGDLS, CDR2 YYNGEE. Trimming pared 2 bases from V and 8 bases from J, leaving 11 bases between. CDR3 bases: TGTGCCAGCAGCGTCATCACGGGAGATGAGCAGTTCTTC. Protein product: CASSVITGDEQFF.

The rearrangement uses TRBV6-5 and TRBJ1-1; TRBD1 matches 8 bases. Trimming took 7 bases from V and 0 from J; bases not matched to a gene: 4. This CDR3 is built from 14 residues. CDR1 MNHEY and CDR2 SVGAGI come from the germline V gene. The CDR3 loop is CASTPGQVNTEAFF. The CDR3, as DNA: TGTGCCAGCACCCCGGGACAGGTGAACACTGAAGCTTTCTTT.

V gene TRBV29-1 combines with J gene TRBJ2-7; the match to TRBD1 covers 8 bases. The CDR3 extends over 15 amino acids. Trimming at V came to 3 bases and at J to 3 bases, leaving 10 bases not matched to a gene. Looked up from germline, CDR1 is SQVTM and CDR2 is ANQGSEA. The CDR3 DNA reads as TGCAGCGTTGAGGGTTATGGACAGGGTCGCTACGAGCAGTACTTC. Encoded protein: CSVEGYGQGRYEQYF.

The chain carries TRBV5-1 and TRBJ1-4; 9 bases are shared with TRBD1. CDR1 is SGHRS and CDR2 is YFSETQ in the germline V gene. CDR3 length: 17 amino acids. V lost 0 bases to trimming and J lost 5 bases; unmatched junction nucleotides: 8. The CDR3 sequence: CASSLGLGTGNNEKLFF. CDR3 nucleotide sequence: TGCGCCAGCAGCTTGGGCTTAGGGACAGGGAACAATGAAAAACTGTTTTTT.

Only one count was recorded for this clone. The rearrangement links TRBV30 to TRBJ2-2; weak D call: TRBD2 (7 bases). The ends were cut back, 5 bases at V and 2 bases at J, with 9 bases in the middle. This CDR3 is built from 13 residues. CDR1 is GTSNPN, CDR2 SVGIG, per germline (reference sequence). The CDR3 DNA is TGTGCCTGGGGGGGGGCCAACACCGGGGAGCTGTTTTTT. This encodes CAWGGANTGELFF.

The DNA of the CDR3 is TGTGCCAGCAGCTCCGGGACTTCCTACTCTGGAAACACCATATATTTT. It translates to CASSSGTSYSGNTIYF. The chain recombines TRBV5-5 with TRBJ1-3, with a possible D match to TRBD1 (5 bases). The CDR3 is made up of 16 amino acids. V was clipped by 3 bases and J by 0 bases, with 13 bases between them. Germline CDR1 SGHKS, CDR2 YYEKEE (reference sequence).

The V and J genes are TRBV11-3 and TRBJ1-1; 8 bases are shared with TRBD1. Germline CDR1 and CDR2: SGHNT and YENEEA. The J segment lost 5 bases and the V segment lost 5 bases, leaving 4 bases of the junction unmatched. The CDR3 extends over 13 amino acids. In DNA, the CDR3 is TGTGCCAGCAGCCCTACAGGGGGGACTGAAGCTTTCTTT. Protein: CASSPTGGTEAFF.

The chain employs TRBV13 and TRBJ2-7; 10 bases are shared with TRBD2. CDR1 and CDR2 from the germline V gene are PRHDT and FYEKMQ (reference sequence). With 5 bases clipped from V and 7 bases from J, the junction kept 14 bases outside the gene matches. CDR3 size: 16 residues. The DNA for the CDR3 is TGTGCCAGCAGCCCTCCGAGCCTAGCGGGAGTACAAGAGCAGTACTTC. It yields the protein CASSPPSLAGVQEQYF. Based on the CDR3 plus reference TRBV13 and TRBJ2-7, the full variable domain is AAGVIQSPRHLIKEKRETATLKCYPIPRHDTVYWYQQGPGQDPQFLISFYEKMQSDKGSIPDRFSAQQFSDYHSELNMSSLELGDSALYFCASSPPSLAGVQEQYFGPGTRLTVT.

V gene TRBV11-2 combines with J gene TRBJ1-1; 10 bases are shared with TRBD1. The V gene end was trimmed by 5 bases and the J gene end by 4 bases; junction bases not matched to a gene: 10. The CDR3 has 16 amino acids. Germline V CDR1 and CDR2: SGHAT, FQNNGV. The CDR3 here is CASSDARTGGVTEAFF. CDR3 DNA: TGTGCCAGCAGCGACGCGCGGACAGGGGGAGTCACTGAAGCTTTCTTT. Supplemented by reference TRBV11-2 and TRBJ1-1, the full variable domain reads EAGVAQSPRYKIIEKRQSVAFWCNPISGHATLYWYQQILGQGPKLLIQFQNNGVVDDSQLPKDRFSAERLKGVDSTLKIQPAKLEDSAVYLCASSDARTGGVTEAFFGQGTRLTVV.

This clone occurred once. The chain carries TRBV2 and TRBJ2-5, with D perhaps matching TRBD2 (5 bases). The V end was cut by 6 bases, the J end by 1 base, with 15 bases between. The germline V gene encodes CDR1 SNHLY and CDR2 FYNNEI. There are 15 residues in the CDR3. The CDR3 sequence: CASRGSWTRQETQYF. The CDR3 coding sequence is TGTGCCAGCAGGGGGAGCTGGACCCGCCAAGAGACCCAGTACTTC.

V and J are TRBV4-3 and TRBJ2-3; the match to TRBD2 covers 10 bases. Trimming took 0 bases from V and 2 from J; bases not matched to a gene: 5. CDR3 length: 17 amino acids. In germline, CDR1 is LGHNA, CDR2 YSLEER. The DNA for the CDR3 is TGCGCCAGCAGCCAAGACCCTAGCGGGGGCTCCACAGATACGCAGTATTTT. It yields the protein CASSQDPSGGSTDTQYF.

The CDR3 DNA reads TGTGCCAGCCATAAGACAGGGGCCGGCTATGGCTACACCTTC. This translates into CASHKTGAGYGYTF. The gene calls are TRBV27 and TRBJ1-2, with TRBD1 matching 8 bases. This CDR3 spans 14 amino acids. Trimming removed 8 bases from V and 4 bases from J; junction bases left unmatched: 9. Germline V gene data show CDR1 as MNHEY and CDR2 as SMNVEV (reference sequence).

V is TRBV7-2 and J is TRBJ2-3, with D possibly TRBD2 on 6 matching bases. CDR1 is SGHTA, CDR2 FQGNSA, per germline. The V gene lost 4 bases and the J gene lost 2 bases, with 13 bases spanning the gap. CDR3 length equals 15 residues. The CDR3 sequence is CASSSGTSYTDTQYF. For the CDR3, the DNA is TGTGCCAGCAGCTCCGGGACTTCCTACACAGATACGCAGTATTTT.